The present T cell receptor (beta chain) was sequenced within a study of post-analysis software for immune sequencing data. Germline V gene lookup returns CDR1 MNHEY and CDR2 SVGEGT. The V end lost 2 bases, the J end lost 9 bases, and 14 bases lay between the germline ends. This CDR3 region has 14 residues. In the case of this clonotype: The antigen is undetermined.

Findings and limits, study-wide: Roughly five TRBV segments appeared more often in patients than in controls, and TRBV5-6, TRBV5-1 and TRBV20-1 were among these.

Unique molecular identifiers were built into the TCR beta cDNA libraries. T cells, roughly 0.9 to 11 million of them, yielded roughly 470,000 cDNA molecules. MiXCR, run by TCRdb on the PCR reads, gives a single entry per CDR3 protein. The sample has about 400,000 distinct CDR3 sequences, around 33% seen once. Sequencing was performed on blood. The chain is built from TRBV6-2 or TRBV6-3 and TRBJ2-1; D is unresolved. The receptor comes from a girl between 10 and 17 years old with multiple sclerosis. CDR3 bases: TGTGCCAGCAGTTACAGTCCCGCCGGAGCTGAGCAGTTCTTC. Its translation is CASSYSPAGAEQFF.